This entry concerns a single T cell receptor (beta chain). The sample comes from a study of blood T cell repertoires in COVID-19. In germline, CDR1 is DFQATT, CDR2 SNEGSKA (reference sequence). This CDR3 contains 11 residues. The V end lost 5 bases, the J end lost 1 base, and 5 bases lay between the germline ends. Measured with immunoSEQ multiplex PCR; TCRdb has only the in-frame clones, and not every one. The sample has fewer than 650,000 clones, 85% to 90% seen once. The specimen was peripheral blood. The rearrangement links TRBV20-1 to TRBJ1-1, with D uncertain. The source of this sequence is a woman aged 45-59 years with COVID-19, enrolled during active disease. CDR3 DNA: TGCAGTGCTGAGTCGAACACTGAAGCTTTCTTT. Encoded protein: CSAESNTEAFF.